This passage covers 25 T cell receptor beta chains from one sample sequenced in a study of Ad26.COV2.S vaccination and SARS-CoV-2 variants. Libraries were prepared by immunoSEQ multiplex PCR; TCRdb keeps only in-frame clonotypes and omits some of them. The sample shows roughly 100,000 clones, 80% of them seen only once. The material sequenced was peripheral blood, taken after recovery from COVID-19. The origin of the receptors is a human donor who had recovered from COVID-19.

The chain links TRBV28 to TRBJ1-3, with a possible D match to TRBD1 (5 bases). V lost 5 bases to trimming and J lost 2 bases, with 16 bases between them. Germline-derived CDR1 and CDR2 are MDHEN and SYDVKM. The CDR3 spans 16 residues. This CDR3 reads CASSLTYQGPGNTIYF. CDR3 in DNA: TGTGCCAGCAGTCTCACCTACCAGGGTCCTGGAAACACCATATATTTT.

J is TRBJ2-1 and V is TRBV6-5; TRBD2 agrees at 9 bases. The V gene's germline CDR1 is MNHEY and CDR2 SVGAGI. The J segment lost 4 bases and the V segment lost 7 bases, leaving 8 bases of the junction unmatched. This CDR3 contains 15 residues. DNA for the CDR3: TGTGCCAGCATGGTGGTGGCGGGGGGGTACAATGAGCAGTTCTTC. It specifies CASMVVAGGYNEQFF.

The rearrangement links TRBV6-5 to TRBJ2-5; no firm D call. Per germline, CDR1 MNHEY and CDR2 SVGAGI. V dropped 0 bases and J dropped 2 bases, with 10 bases sitting between them. The CDR3 contains 15 residues. The CDR3 nucleotides read TGTGCCAGCAGTTACTCGAAAGGGCGTCAAGAGACCCAGTACTTC. Its protein is CASSYSKGRQETQYF.

This rearrangement joins TRBV4-1 to TRBJ2-1, with 8 bases aligning to TRBD1. This CDR3 is 14 amino acids long. V was pared by 1 base and J by 9 bases, with 5 bases of the junction left unmatched. Germline CDR1 and CDR2: MGHRA and YSYEKL. CDR3 nucleotides: TGCGCCAGCAGCCAAGTGGGACAGGTAACTGAGCAGTTCTTC. Translating gives CASSQVGQVTEQFF.

This chain connects TRBV11-2 to TRBJ2-1, with 10 nucleotides matching TRBD2. The germline V gene encodes CDR1 SGHAT and CDR2 FQNNGV. V lost 5 bases to trimming and J lost 10 bases; unmatched junction nucleotides: 8. The CDR3 is 14 residues long. CDR3 loop: CASSALAGSGEQFF. The DNA of the CDR3 is TGTGCCAGCAGCGCACTAGCGGGAAGTGGGGAGCAGTTCTTC.

The gene calls are TRBV11-2 and TRBJ2-2, with 7 bases aligning to TRBD1. The CDR3 runs to 16 residues. The germline V gene encodes CDR1 SGHAT and CDR2 FQNNGV. Trimming took 5 bases from V and 0 from J; bases not matched to a gene: 6. CDR3 in DNA: TGTGCCAGCAGCCTTAATACAGGGGCGAACACCGGGGAGCTGTTTTTT. Encoded protein: CASSLNTGANTGELFF.

The rearrangement links TRBV6-5 to TRBJ1-5; 7 bases align to TRBD1. CDR1 is MNHEY, CDR2 SVGAGI, per germline. The CDR3 spans 13 residues. V shed 6 bases and J 4 bases; nucleotides not matched to a gene: 3. The CDR3 reads CASRGQFNQPQHF. The CDR3 region has the DNA TGTGCCAGCAGGGGACAGTTTAATCAGCCCCAGCATTTT.

This rearrangement joins TRBV19 to TRBJ1-1; 8 nucleotides agree with TRBD1. From germline, CDR1 is LNHDA and CDR2 SQIVND (reference sequence). The CDR3 is 16 amino acids. The junction had 7 bases not matched to a gene; V was cut back by 1 base and J by 3 bases. This CDR3 is CASSIGDRRLHTEAFF. The CDR3 nucleotides are TGTGCCAGTAGTATAGGGGACAGGCGCTTACACACTGAAGCTTTCTTT.

V gene TRBV28 combines with J gene TRBJ1-6; unclear D gene. The V gene lost 6 bases and the J gene lost 4 bases, with 16 bases spanning the gap. Germline CDR1 is MDHEN and CDR2 is SYDVKM. The CDR3 length is 16 residues. CDR3 residues: CASSNFHLTYNSPLHF. DNA of the CDR3: TGTGCCAGCAGCAACTTTCACCTGACGTATAATTCACCCCTCCACTTT.

V is TRBV5-5 and J is TRBJ1-3; maybe TRBD1 (5 bases). Germline V gene sequence: CDR1 SGHKS, CDR2 YYEKEE (reference sequence). Trimming took off 2 bases at V and 0 bases at J, with 15 bases between the two ends. The CDR3 loop spans 17 amino acids. The CDR3 bases are TGTGCCAGCAGCTTAAGGCGGGGCGGAGACTCTGGAAACACCATATATTTT. The encoded protein is CASSLRRGGDSGNTIYF.

This chain joins TRBV5-4 and TRBJ1-6; 8 nucleotides match TRBD1. J was trimmed by 10 bases and V by 4 bases; bases with no gene match: 10. Germline V CDR1 and CDR2: SGHNT, YYREEE (reference sequence). This CDR3 region has 15 residues. The DNA of the CDR3 is TGTGCCAGCAGCCCGGGACAGGCGAACTTCTCACCCCTCCACTTT. It is translated as CASSPGQANFSPLHF.

V usage is TRBV6-6 and J usage is TRBJ1-2, with D hard to call. The CDR3 extends over 11 amino acids. The germline V and J ends were trimmed by 3 bases and 7 bases, with 6 bases remaining between them. Germline V gene lookup returns CDR1 MNHNY and CDR2 SVGAGI (reference sequence). The CDR3 loop is CASSYNAGYTF. Here the CDR3 DNA reads TGTGCCAGCAGTTATAATGCTGGCTACACCTTC.

The V call is TRBV19, the J call TRBJ2-2, with a tentative D call TRBD2 (6 bases). This CDR3 region has 14 residues. Germline-derived CDR1 and CDR2 are LNHDA and SQIVND (reference sequence). The germline V and J ends were trimmed by 5 bases and 4 bases, with 11 bases remaining between them. The DNA for the CDR3 is TGTGCCAGTAGTTTGGGACTTAGCACCGGGGAGCTGTTTTTT. Its protein product is CASSLGLSTGELFF.

There are a few counts of this clone. The same CDR3 can be traced to other DNA sequences in this sample. This rearrangement joins TRBV30 to TRBJ1-2; D gene uncertain. Germline CDR1 reads GTSNPN; CDR2 reads SVGIG (reference sequence). The CDR3 covers 10 residues. With 5 bases removed from V and 8 bases from J, the gap between germline ends came to 9 bases. The CDR3 loop is CAWERVGYTF. CDR3 nucleotide sequence: TGTGCCTGGGAGCGAGTAGGCTACACCTTC.

The rearrangement joins TRBV18 to TRBJ1-4, with D perhaps TRBD1 (6 bases). Germline V CDR1 and CDR2: KGHSH, LQKENI. Trimming left V 4 bases short and J 4 bases short, with 13 bases between. The CDR3 runs 15 residues. In DNA form, the CDR3 reads TGTGCCAGCTCACAAATGGACAGCCATAATGAAAAACTGTTTTTT. Encoded protein: CASSQMDSHNEKLFF.

The V gene is TRBV7-6, the J gene TRBJ2-1, with 9 bases matching TRBD1. Per the germline V gene, CDR1 is SGHVS and CDR2 is FNYEAQ. Losses at the gene ends were 0 bases for V and 8 bases for J; bases not matched to a gene: 5. The CDR3 loop spans 15 amino acids. CDR3 coding DNA: TGTGCCAGCAGCTTAGCGGACAGGGGTTGGGATGAGCAGTTCTTC. It is translated as CASSLADRGWDEQFF.

The V call is TRBV6-6, the J call TRBJ1-1, with 7 bases lining up with TRBD1. The CDR3 extends over 14 amino acids. V lost 5 bases, J lost 13 bases, and 16 bases stayed unmatched. Germline CDR1 reads MNHNY; CDR2 reads SVGAGI (reference sequence). Written as DNA, the CDR3 is TGTGCCAGCAGTAGAATTCGGGACAGCCCCCCGGATTTCTTT. Translation gives CASSRIRDSPPDFF.

The V and J genes are TRBV19 and TRBJ2-2, with D perhaps matching TRBD1 or TRBD2 (5 bases each). The V end lost 3 bases, the J end lost 3 bases, and 8 bases lay between the germline ends. The CDR3 totals 14 residues. Germline lookup yields CDR1 LNHDA and CDR2 SQIVND (reference sequence). Here the CDR3 DNA reads TGTGCCAGTAGTATTGGGACGTACACCGGGGAGCTGTTTTTT. It yields the protein CASSIGTYTGELFF.

The gene calls are TRBV6-6 and TRBJ1-6; 7 bases match TRBD1. This CDR3 comprises 13 residues. V gave up 6 bases and J gave up 6 bases; unmatched junction bases: 2. CDR1 is MNHNY and CDR2 is SVGAGI in the germline V gene (reference sequence). The CDR3 spells CASSRGFNSPLHF. DNA of the CDR3: TGTGCCAGCAGCAGGGGGTTTAATTCACCCCTCCACTTT.

V is TRBV28 and J is TRBJ1-1; 8 bases match TRBD1. Losses at the gene ends were 8 bases for V and 0 bases for J; bases not matched to a gene: 5. The germline CDR1 and CDR2 sequences are MDHEN and SYDVKM. This CDR3 has 14 amino acids. The CDR3 reads CASGETGVNTEAFF. The CDR3 DNA reads as TGTGCCAGCGGAGAGACAGGGGTGAACACTGAAGCTTTCTTT. The full variable domain, completed using reference TRBV28 and TRBJ1-1, is DVKVTQSSRYLVKRTGEKVFLECVQDMDHENMFWYRQDPGLGLRLIYFSYDVKMKEKGDIPEGYSVSREKKERFSLILESASTNQTSMYLCASGETGVNTEAFFGQGTRLTVV.

The rearrangement links TRBV2 to TRBJ1-1, with D unresolved. The CDR3 length is 13 residues. Germline values: CDR1 SNHLY, CDR2 FYNNEI. Trimming removed 8 bases at V and 2 bases at J, with 12 bases between. CDR3 amino acids: CASFRGRNTEAFF. DNA of the CDR3: TGTGCCAGCTTCCGAGGAAGAAACACTGAAGCTTTCTTT.

There are a few counts of this clone. This rearrangement joins TRBV14 to TRBJ1-2; D is possibly TRBD1 (5 bases). Looked up from germline, CDR1 is SGHDN and CDR2 is FVKESK. This CDR3 has 14 amino acids. Trimming cost V 2 bases and J 7 bases, with 14 bases left between them. CDR3 bases: TGTGCCAGCAGCCAACTTAGGGGTATTGGTGGCTACACCTTC. The encoded protein is CASSQLRGIGGYTF.

The rearrangement uses TRBV6-4 and TRBJ2-3; D tentatively reads TRBD1 or TRBD2 (7 bases each). Germline V gene sequence: CDR1 MRHNA, CDR2 SNTAGT. V lost 5 bases to trimming and J lost 1 base, with 13 bases between them. This CDR3 is 15 amino acids long. The CDR3 nucleotides read TGTGCCAGCAGTCGGGACAGCGGGGGCACAGATACGCAGTATTTT. Translated, it gives CASSRDSGGTDTQYF.

The V call is TRBV9, the J call TRBJ1-4, with 8 positions matching TRBD1. Per germline, CDR1 SGDLS and CDR2 YYNGEE. Trimming at V came to 3 bases and at J to 5 bases, leaving 3 bases not matched to a gene. The CDR3 sequence is 14 residues long. CDR3 bases: TGTGCCAGCAGCGACGGGACAGGAAATGAAAAACTGTTTTTT. This codes for CASSDGTGNEKLFF.

The chain links TRBV10-3 to TRBJ2-1; 10 nucleotides align to TRBD2. This CDR3 contains 17 residues. J was trimmed by 0 bases and V by 10 bases; bases with no gene match: 12. Germline V gene lookup returns CDR1 ENHRY and CDR2 SYGVKD. CDR3 residues: CATSSSGGFSSYNEQFF. CDR3 DNA: TGTGCCACATCGAGTAGCGGGGGGTTTAGCTCCTACAATGAGCAGTTCTTC.